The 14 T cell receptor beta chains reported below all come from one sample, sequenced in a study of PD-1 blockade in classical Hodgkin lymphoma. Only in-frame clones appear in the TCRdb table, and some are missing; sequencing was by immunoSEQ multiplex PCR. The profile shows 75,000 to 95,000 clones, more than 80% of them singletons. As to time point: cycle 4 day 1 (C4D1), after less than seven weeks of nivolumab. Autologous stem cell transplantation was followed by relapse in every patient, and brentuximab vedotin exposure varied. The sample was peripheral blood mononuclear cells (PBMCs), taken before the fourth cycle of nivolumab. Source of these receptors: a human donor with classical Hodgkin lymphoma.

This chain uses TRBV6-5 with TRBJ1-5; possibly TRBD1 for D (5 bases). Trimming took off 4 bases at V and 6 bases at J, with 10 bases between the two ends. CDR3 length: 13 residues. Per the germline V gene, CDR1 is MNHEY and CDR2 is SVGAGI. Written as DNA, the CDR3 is TGTGCCAGCAGTTCGCAGGGCGGTCAGCCCCAGCATTTT. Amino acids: CASSSQGGQPQHF.

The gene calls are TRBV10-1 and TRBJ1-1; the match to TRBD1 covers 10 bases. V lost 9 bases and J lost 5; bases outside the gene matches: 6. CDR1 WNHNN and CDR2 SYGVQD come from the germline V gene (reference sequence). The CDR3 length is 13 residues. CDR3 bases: TGCGCCAGTAGACAGGGGGCAAGTACTGAAGCTTTCTTT. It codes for CASRQGASTEAFF.

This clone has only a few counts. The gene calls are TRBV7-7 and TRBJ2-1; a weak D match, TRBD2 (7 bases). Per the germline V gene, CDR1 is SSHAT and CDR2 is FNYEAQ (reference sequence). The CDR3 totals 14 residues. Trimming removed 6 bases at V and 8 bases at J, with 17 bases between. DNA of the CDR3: TGTGCCAGCAGTCTAGGGGGGAGGGCCGATGAGCAGTTCTTC. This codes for CASSLGGRADEQFF.

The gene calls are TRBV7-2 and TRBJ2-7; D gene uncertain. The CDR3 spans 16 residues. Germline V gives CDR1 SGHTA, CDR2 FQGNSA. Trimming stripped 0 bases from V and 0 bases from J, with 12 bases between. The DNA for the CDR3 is TGTGCCAGCAGCTTAGCGTCCAGCAGCAACTCCTACGAGCAGTACTTC. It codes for CASSLASSSNSYEQYF.

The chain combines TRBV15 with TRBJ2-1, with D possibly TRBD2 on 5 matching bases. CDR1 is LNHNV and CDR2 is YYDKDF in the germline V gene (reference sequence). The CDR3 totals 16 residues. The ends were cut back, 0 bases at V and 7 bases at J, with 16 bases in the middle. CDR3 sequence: CATSRDRLVLDNEQFF. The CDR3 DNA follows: TGTGCCACCAGCAGAGATCGGTTGGTACTAGATAATGAGCAGTTCTTC.

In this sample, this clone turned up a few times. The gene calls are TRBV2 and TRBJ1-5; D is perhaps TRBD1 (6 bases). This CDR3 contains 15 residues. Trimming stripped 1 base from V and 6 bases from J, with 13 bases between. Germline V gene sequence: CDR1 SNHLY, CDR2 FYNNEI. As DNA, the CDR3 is TGTGCCAGCAGTGAAGGCGGGGGGCAGGGTCAGCCCCAGCATTTT. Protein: CASSEGGGQGQPQHF.

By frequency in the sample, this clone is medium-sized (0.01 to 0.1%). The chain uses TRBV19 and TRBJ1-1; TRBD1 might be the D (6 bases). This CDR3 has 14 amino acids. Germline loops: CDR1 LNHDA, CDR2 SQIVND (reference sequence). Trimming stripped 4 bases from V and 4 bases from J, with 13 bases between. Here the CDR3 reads CASSTTGSATEAFF. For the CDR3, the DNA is TGTGCCAGTAGTACAACAGGGTCCGCCACTGAAGCTTTCTTT.

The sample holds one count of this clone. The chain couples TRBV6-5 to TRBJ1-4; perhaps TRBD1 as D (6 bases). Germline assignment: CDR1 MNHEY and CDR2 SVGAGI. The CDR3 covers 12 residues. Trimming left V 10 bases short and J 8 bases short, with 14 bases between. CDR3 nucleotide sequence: TGTGCCACCCGGGACCAGGGGGAAAAACTGTTTTTT. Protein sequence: CATRDQGEKLFF.

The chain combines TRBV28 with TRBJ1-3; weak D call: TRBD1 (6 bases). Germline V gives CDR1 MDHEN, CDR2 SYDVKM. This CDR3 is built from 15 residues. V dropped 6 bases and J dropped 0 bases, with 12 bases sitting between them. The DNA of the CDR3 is TGTGCCAGCAGGGGGGGCCACAGCTCTGGAAACACCATATATTTT. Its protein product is CASRGGHSSGNTIYF.

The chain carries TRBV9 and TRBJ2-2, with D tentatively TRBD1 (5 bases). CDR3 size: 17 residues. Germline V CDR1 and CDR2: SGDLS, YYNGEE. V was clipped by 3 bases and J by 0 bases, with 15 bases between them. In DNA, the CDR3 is TGTGCCAGCAGCGCCCCCCATGGGGCAGCGAACACCGGGGAGCTGTTTTTT. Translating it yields CASSAPHGAANTGELFF. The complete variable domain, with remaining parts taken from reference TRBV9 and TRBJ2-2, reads DSGVTQTPKHLITATGQRVTLRCSPRSGDLSVYWYQQSLDQGLQFLIQYYNGEERAKGNILERFSAQQFPDLHSELNLSSLELGDSALYFCASSAPHGAANTGELFFGEGSRLTVL.

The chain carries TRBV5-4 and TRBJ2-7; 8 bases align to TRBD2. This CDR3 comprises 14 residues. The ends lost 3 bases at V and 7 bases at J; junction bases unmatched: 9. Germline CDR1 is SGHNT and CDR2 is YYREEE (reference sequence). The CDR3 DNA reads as TGTGCCAGCAGCTCGCCACGGGAGGGCCGGGAGCAGTACTTC. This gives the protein CASSSPREGREQYF.

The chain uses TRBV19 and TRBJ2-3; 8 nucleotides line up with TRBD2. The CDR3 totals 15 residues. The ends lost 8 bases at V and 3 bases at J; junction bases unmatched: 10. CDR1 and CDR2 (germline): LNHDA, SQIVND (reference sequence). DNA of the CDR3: TGTGCCAGTTCTCAAGCGGGAGTAGGGACAGATACGCAGTATTTT. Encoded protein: CASSQAGVGTDTQYF.

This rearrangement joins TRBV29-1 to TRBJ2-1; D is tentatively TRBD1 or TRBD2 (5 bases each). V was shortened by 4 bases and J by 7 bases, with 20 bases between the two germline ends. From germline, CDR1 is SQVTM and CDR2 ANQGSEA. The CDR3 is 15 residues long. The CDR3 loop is CSVVAREGMVNEQFF. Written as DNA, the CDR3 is TGCAGCGTTGTAGCCCGCGAGGGGATGGTAAATGAGCAGTTCTTC.

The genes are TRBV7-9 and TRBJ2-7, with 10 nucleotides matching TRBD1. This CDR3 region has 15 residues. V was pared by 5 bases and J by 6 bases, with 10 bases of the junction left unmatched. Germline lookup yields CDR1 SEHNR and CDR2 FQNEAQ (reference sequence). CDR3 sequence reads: CASSEARQGAGEQYF. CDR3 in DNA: TGTGCCAGCAGCGAAGCCCGACAGGGGGCGGGCGAGCAGTACTTC.